This TCR beta chain is drawn from a study of T cells in localized non-small cell lung cancer. Losses at the gene ends were 6 bases for V and 6 bases for J; bases not matched to a gene: 8. CDR1 and CDR2 (germline): ENHRY, SYGVKD. This CDR3 has 14 residues. The data were produced by immunoSEQ multiplex PCR, yet TCRdb's version contains in-frame clones alone and is incomplete. The repertoire includes 75,000 to 80,000 clones, 88% of them detected once, and 20% to 25% sits in the top ten. The source is a woman aged 35 to 69 with stage I squamous cell lung carcinoma. The chain links TRBV10-3 to TRBJ1-3; TRBD1 matches 7 bases. The starting material was peripheral blood, obtained before any cancer treatment. CDR3 nucleotide sequence: TGTGCCATCAGGGAGACAGGGACCGCAAACACCATATATTTT. Its protein is CAIRETGTANTIYF.